This T cell receptor (beta chain) was recovered during a study of CD8 T cells in ankylosing spondylitis. Whole-study results and caveats: Some motif variants were previously reported in reactive arthritis synovial fluid and blood. Apparently characteristic of ankylosing spondylitis blood was a TCR beta motif (eight highly homologous variants). Significant enrichment of disease-linked clones was reported in matched ankylosing spondylitis synovial fluid. CD8+ cells made up the disease-linked clones, which were relatively rare in peripheral blood.

Via MiXCR, TCRdb re-called the 5' RACE reads, giving one row per CDR3 protein. The table has fewer than 500,000 distinct CDR3 sequences, 25% to 30% seen once. This clonotype was seen only a few times. What it recognizes is unknown. CDR3 length: 16 residues. J gave up 6 bases and V 1 base, and 10 bases lay outside the gene matches. Looked up from germline, CDR1 is SGHRS and CDR2 is YFSETQ. Material for sequencing was blood, either unsorted or a sorted T cell fraction (not recorded which). This receptor was taken from a male donor with ankylosing spondylitis. The genes are TRBV5-1 and TRBJ2-1; 7 bases map to TRBD2. This chain's CDR3 is CASSLSARELGNEQFF. In nucleotides, the CDR3 is TGCGCCAGCAGCTTGTCAGCGCGGGAGCTAGGCAATGAGCAGTTCTTC.